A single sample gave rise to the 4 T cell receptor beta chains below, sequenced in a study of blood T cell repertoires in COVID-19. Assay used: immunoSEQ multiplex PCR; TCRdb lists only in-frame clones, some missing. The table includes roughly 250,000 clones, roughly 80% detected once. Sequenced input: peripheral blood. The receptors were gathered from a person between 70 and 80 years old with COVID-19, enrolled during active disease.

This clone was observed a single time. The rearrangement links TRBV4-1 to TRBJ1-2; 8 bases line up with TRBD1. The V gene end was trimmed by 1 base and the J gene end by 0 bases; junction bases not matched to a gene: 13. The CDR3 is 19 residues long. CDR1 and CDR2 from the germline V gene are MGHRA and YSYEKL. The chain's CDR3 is CASSQGTRKQGDTNYGYTF. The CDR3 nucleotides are TGCGCCAGCAGCCAAGGGACCCGGAAACAGGGGGATACTAACTATGGCTACACCTTC.

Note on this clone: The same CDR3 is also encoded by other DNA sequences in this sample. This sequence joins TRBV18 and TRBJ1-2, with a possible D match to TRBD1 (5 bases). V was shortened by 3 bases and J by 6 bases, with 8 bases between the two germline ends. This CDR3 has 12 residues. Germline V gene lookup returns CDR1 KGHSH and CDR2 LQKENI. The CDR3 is CASSPQGDGYTF. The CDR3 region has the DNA TGTGCCAGCTCACCCCAGGGCGATGGCTACACCTTC. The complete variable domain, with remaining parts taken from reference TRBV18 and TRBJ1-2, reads NAGVMQNPRHLVRRRGQEARLRCSPMKGHSHVYWYRQLPEEGLKFMVYLQKENIIDESGMPKERFSAEFPKEGPSILRIQQVVRGDSAAYFCASSPQGDGYTFGSGTRLTVV.

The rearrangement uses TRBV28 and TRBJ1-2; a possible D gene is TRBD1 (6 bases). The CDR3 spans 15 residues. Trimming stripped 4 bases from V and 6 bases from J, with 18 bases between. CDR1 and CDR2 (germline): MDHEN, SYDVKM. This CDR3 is CASSSPGAGADGYTF. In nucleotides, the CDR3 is TGTGCCAGCAGTTCCCCAGGGGCAGGGGCGGATGGCTACACCTTC.

CDR3 sequence: CASSQGGSWYGYTF. CDR3 DNA sequence: TGCGCCAGCAGCCAAGGAGGGAGCTGGTATGGCTACACCTTC. The chain joins TRBV4-3 to TRBJ1-2; D is unclear. Looked up from germline, CDR1 is LGHNA and CDR2 is YSLEER. This CDR3 is 14 amino acids long. The V end was cut by 1 base, the J end by 5 bases, with 11 bases between.